This T cell receptor beta chain was identified in a study of response to subunit inactivated influenza vaccine (dated by TCRdb to the late 2010s). Looking at the study overall: Deep quantitative profiling of the T cell receptor repertoire was used in the study to follow responses to a trivalent subunit inactivated influenza vaccine.

This specimen's time point label, per the study, means: 45 days after influenza vaccine administration. Taken from the germline V gene, the CDR1 and CDR2 loops are KGHDR and SFDVKD. Reading from cysteine to phenylalanine, the CDR3 counts 15 amino acids. The CDR3 DNA has 45 bases and is translated from base 1. Trimming removed 1 base from V and 7 bases from J, leaving 13 bases between the germline ends. A note on this clonotype: It lacks a known antigen. No base qualities exist here, and no much larger clone lies one base off it.

The library came from RT-PCR. For sequencing, an Illumina HiSeq 2500 was employed. TCRdb's own reprocessing of the public reads used fastp at Q25 and MiXCR and kept productive beta chains. Every distinct CDR3 protein forms one entry, paired with its most common genes and DNA. In this sample the table shows hundreds of thousands of distinct CDR3 sequences, about a tenth of which occur a single time. The leading ten clones occupy approximately 12% of the sample. Results the study describes overall, beyond this receptor: According to the authors, only a limited number of new T cells may be recruited by each seasonal influenza vaccination.

The TCR sequence derives from a man between 45 and 60 years old who received an inactivated influenza vaccine. Donor details come from another sample of the same person, matched by shared clones. The sequencing used PBMCs from blood, collected about 40 days after vaccination. Recombination connected TRBV24-1 to TRBJ2-1; possibly the D gene is TRBD2, per 6 matching bases. Here the CDR3 is given as CATSDLGGKGNEQFF. In nucleotides, the sequence is TGTGCCACCAGTGATTTAGGAGGGAAAGGGAATGAGCAGTTCTTC.